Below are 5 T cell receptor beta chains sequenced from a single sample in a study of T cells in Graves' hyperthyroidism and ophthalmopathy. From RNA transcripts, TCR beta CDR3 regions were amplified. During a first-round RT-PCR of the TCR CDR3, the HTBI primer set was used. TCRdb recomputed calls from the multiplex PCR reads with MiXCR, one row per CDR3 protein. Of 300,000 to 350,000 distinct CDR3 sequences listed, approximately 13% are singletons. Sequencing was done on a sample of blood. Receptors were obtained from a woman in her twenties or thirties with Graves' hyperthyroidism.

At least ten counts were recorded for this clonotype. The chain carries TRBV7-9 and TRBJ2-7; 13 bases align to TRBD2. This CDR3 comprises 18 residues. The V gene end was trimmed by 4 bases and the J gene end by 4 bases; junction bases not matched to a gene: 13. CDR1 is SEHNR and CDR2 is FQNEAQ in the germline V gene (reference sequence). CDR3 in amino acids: CASSWEQRTSGSVYEQYF. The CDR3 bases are TGTGCCAGCAGCTGGGAACAAAGGACTAGCGGGAGTGTGTACGAGCAGTACTTC. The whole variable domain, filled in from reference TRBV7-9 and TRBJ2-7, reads DTGVSQNPRHKITKRGQNVTFRCDPISEHNRLYWYRQTLGQGPEFLTYFQNEAQLEKSRLLSDRFSAERPKGSFSTLEIQRTEQGDSAMYLCASSWEQRTSGSVYEQYFGPGTRLTVT.

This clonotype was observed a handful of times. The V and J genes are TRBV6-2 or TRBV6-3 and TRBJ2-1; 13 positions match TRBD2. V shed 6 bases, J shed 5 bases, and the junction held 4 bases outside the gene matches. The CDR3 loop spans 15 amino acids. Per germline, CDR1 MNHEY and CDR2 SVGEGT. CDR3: CASRPTSGRHNEQFF. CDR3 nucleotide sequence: TGTGCCAGCAGGCCGACTAGCGGGAGGCACAATGAGCAGTTCTTC.

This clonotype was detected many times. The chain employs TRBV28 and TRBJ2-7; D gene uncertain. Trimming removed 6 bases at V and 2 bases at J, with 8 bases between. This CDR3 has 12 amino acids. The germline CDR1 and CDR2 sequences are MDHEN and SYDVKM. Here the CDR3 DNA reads TGTGCCAGCAGCCCACCGGCCTACGAGCAGTACTTC. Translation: CASSPPAYEQYF. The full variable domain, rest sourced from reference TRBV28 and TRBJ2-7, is DVKVTQSSRYLVKRTGEKVFLECVQDMDHENMFWYRQDPGLGLRLIYFSYDVKMKEKGDIPEGYSVSREKKERFSLILESASTNQTSMYLCASSPPAYEQYFGPGTRLTVT.

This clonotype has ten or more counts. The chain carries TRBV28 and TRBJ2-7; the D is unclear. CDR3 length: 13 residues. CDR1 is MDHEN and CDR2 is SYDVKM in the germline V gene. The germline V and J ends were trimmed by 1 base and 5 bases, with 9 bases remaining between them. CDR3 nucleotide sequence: TGTGCCAGCAGTTTATTGCAGGACGACGAGCAGTACTTC. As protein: CASSLLQDDEQYF.

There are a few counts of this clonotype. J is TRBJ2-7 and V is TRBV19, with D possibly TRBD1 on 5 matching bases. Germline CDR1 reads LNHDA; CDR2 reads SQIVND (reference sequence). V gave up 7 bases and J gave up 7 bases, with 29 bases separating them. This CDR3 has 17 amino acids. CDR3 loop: CASKGRGSITLKEEQYF. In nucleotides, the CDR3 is TGTGCCAGTAAGGGAAGGGGCAGCATCACCTTAAAAGAGGAGCAGTACTTC.